The T cell receptor beta chain described here comes from a study of blood T cell repertoires in COVID-19 (dated by TCRdb to between 2020 and 2021). Study-level background: Samples covering the acute and convalescent phases of COVID-19 were provided by collaborators in the United States, Italy and Spain. The prospective study material was composed of cDNA or gDNA derived from T cells, B-cell-depleted T cells, or PBMCs. Samples were obtained from the ongoing ImmuneRACE study (first 160 participants) and from some 1,300 subjects provided by 6 global collaborators. The repertoires were released in a freely available public database meant as a resource for research on the immune response to SARS-CoV-2. The dataset comprised deeply sampled blood TCRbeta repertoires from subjects exposed to, actively infected with, or recovered from COVID-19. Where available, HLA class I and class II types were taken from metadata supplied by the sample provider and were not determined by assay-based typing. A de-identified subject ID, COVID-19 status, age in years and sex were almost always included in the sample metadata. The investigation overall reported the following: How much clinical and demographic metadata was included differed by source and by participant, and the metadata was provided uncurated.

On this clone itself: Its antigen has not been determined. One base away there is no much larger clone; base qualities are not given.

The immunoSEQ Assay, a bias-controlled multiplex PCR, was used to amplify TCRbeta CDR3 regions from genomic DNA. Concerning the study's data processing: Nucleated cell counts per sample were estimated from amplification of reference gene primers within the assay. Sequence reads were collapsed and filtered to measure the absolute abundance of every unique TCRbeta CDR3 rearrangement. For each sample, productive Simpson clonality was calculated by taking the square root of Simpson's diversity index across productive rearrangements. As stored in TCRdb, this immuneACCESS dataset retains in-frame rearrangements with V and J assigned. A fraction of the clones does not appear; measured against another copy, unresolved V genes explain less than half of the discrepancy, and the remainder lacks a known reason. That table furnishes V, J and clone size, whereas the DNA furnished D and trimming. Present in this sample are 310,000 or so clones, roughly 86% of which were seen just once. Of the sample, roughly a tenth falls within the top ten clones.

V is trimmed back by 5 bases and J by 2 bases, and the junction contains 4 bases that no gene match accounts for. The CDR1 and CDR2 encoded by the germline V gene are SGHTA and FQGNSA. The CDR3 goes from the cysteine to the phenylalanine over 15 residues. The entry retains the CDR3 DNA only, 45 bases that are in frame from base 1. One collaborating source in Seattle enrolled patients during active infection and followed them longitudinally through the course of disease. Collaborating institutions collected whole blood in K2EDTA tubes following their own protocols. Collaborator samples were shipped for TCRbeta analysis as frozen whole blood, isolated PBMCs, or DNA extracted from either sample type.

The sequenced sample was peripheral blood. This sequence was found in a man aged 25 to 45 with COVID-19, enrolled during active disease. The chain uses TRBV7-2 and TRBJ2-7; 12 bases in the junction line up with TRBD1. The DNA sequence follows: TGTGCCAGCAGCAGAGGGACAGGGGGCGCCTACGAGCAGTACTTC. This sequence encodes CASSRGTGGAYEQYF.